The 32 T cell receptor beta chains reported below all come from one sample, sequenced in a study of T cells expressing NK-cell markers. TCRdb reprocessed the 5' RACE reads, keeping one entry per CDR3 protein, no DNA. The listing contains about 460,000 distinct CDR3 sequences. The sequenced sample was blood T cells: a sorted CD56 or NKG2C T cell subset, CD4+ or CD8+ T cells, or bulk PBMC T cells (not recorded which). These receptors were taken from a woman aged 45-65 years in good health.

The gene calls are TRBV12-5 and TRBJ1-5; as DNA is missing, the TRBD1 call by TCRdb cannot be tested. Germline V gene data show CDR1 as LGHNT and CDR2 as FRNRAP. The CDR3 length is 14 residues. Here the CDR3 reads CASGPGQGGQPQHF.

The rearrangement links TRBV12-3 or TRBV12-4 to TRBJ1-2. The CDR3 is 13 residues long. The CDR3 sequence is CASSLWEAYGYTF.

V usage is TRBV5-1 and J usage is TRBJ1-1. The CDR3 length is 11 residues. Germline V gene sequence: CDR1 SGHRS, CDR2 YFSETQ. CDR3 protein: CASSDLLKAFF.

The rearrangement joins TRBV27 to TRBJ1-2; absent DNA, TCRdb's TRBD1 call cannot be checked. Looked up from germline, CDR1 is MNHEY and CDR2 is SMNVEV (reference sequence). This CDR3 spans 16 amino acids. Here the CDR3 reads CASSRDRGRGSYGYTF.

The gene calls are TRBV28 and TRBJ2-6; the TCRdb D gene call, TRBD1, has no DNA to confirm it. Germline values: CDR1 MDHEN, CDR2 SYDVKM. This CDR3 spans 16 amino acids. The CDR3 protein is CASSPGGGLGANVLTF. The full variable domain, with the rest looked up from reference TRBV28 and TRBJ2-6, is DVKVTQSSRYLVKRTGEKVFLECVQDMDHENMFWYRQDPGLGLRLIYFSYDVKMKEKGDIPEGYSVSREKKERFSLILESASTNQTSMYLCASSPGGGLGANVLTFGAGSRLTVL.

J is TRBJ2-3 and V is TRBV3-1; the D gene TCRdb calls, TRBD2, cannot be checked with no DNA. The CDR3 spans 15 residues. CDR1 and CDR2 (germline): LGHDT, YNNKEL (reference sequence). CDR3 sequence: CASRQRESATDTQYF.

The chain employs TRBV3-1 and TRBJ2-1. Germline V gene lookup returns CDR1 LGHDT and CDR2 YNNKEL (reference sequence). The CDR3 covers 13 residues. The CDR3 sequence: CASSQAYYNEQFF.

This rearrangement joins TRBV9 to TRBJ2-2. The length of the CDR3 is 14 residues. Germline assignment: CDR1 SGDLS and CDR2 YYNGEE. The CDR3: CASSVDLNTGELFF.

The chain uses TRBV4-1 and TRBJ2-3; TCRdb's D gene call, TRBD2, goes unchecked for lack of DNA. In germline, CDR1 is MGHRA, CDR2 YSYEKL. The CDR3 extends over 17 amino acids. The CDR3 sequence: CASSHLMSSIGTDTQYF.

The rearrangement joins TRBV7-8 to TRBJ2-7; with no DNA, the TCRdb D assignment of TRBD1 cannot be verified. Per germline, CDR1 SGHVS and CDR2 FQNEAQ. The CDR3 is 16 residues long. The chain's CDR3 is CASSLGLPGRSYEQYF.

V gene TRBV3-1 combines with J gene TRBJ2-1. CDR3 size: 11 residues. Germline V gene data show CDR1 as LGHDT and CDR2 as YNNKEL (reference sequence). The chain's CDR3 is CASSRGDFQFF.

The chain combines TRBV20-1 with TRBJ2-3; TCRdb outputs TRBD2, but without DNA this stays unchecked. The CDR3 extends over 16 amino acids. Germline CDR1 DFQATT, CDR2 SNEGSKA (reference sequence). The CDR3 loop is CSATRLAGGATDTQYF.

CDR3 loop: CASTLRPTEAFF. The genes are TRBV12-3 or TRBV12-4 and TRBJ1-1; no DNA is available, so the TRBD1 call from TCRdb remains unchecked. The CDR3 is made up of 12 amino acids.

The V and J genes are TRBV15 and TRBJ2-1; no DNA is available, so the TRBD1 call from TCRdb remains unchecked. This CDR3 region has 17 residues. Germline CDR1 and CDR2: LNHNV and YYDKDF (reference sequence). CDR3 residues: CATSRGLGPGSPREQFF.

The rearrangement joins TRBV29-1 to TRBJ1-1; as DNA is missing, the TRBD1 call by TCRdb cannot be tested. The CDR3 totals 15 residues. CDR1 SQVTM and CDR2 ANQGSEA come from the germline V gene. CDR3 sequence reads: CSVERDSLMNTEAFF.

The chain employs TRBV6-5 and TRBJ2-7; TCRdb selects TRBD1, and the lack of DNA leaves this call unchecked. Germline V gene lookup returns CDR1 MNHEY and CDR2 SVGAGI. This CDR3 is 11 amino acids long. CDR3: CASGQSGRRYF.

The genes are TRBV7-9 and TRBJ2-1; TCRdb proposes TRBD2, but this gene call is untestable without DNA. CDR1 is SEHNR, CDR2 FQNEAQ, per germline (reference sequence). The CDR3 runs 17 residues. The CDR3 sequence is CASSPRVAGHSYNEQFF.

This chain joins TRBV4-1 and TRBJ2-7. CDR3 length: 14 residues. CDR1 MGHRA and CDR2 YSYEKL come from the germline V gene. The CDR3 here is CASSQVRGSYEQYF.

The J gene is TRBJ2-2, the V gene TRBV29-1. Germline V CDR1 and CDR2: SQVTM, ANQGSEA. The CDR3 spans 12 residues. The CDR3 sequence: CSVVLRTGELFF.

This CDR3 reads CASSPADSGQFF. The chain couples TRBV5-1 to TRBJ2-1. Germline loops: CDR1 SGHRS, CDR2 YFSETQ. The CDR3 consists of 12 residues.

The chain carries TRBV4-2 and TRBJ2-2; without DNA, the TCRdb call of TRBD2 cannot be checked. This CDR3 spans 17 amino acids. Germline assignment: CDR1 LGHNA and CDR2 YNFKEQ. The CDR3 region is CASSQEPSGTNTGELFF.

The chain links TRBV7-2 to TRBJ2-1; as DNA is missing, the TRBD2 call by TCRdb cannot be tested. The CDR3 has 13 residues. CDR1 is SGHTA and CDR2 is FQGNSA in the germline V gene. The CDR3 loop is CASNPGRANEQFF.

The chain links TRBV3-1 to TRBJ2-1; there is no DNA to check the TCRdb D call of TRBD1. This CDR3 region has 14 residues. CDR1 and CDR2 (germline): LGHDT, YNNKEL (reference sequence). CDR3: CASSQDRTSNEQFF.

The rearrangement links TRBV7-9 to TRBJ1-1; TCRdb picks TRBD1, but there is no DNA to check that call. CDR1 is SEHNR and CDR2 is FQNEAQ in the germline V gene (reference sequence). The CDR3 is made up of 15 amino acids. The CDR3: CASSPSGQWNTEAFF. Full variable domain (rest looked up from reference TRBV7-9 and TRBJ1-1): DTGVSQNPRHKITKRGQNVTFRCDPISEHNRLYWYRQTLGQGPEFLTYFQNEAQLEKSRLLSDRFSAERPKGSFSTLEIQRTEQGDSAMYLCASSPSGQWNTEAFFGQGTRLTVV.

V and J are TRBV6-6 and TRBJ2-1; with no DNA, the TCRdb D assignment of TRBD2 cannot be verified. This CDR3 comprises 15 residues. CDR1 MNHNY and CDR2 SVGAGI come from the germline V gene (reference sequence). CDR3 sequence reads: CASTLLAGFDNEQFF.

CDR3 amino acids: CASSHQLGVDGELFF. V and J are TRBV3-1 and TRBJ2-2; TCRdb's D call of TRBD2 is untestable without DNA. Germline lookup yields CDR1 LGHDT and CDR2 YNNKEL (reference sequence). This CDR3 has 15 amino acids.

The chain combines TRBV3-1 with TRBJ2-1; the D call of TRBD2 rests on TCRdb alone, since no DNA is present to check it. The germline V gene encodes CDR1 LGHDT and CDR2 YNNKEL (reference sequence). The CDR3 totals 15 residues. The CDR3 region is CASSQDGRVDNEQFF.

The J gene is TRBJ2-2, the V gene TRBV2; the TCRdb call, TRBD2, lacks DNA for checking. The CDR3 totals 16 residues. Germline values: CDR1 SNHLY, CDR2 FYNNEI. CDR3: CASRTGLAIGTGELFF.

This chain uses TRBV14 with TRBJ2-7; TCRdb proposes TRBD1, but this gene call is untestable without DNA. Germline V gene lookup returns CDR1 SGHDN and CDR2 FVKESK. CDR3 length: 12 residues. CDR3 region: CATGTGGLEQYF.

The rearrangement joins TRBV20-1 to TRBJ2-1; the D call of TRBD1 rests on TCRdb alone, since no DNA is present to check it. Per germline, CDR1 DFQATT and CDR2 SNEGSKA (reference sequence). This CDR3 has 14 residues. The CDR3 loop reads CSAAPIGGPYEQFF.

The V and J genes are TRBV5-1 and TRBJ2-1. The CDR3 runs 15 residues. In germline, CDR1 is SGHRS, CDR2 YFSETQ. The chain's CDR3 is CASSLSLQSYNEQFF.

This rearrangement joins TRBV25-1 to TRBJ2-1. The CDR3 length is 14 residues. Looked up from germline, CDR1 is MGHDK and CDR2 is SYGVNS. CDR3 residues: CASSDWGGDNEQFF.